This is a list of T cell receptor beta chains from one sample in a study of blood T cells in healthy people across ages. In TCRdb, the 5' RACE reads were re-called with MiXCR into one record per CDR3 protein. Here the sample spans about 730,000 distinct CDR3 sequences, around 46% being singletons. Sequencing input: blood. The receptors here all came from a woman aged 60-75 years in good health. Each CDR3 is given with its conserved first and last residue. The order of the fields is V gene, CDR3 protein.

TRBV12-3/TRBV12-4 CASSILQEGGYTF
TRBV12-5 CASGRTEFLDTQYF
TRBV27 CAGSPTGTSGSYEQYF
TRBV25-1 CASSDGSYEQYF
TRBV5-1 CASSLAGVDEKLFF
TRBV20-1 CSASPSGGPTDTQYF
TRBV12-3/TRBV12-4 CAGKGAASTDTQYF
TRBV7-2 CASSLGRGTGGETQYF
TRBV24-1 CATSDLRGGETQYF
TRBV29-1 CSVLTPDRGPYEQYF
TRBV12-3/TRBV12-4 CASPTGPSNTGELFF
TRBV18 CASSPIGGHTNYGYTF
TRBV5-1 CACSEGQGNSPLHF
TRBV18 CASSPRTGGETQYF
TRBV27 CASSEAAVANEKLFF
TRBV20-1 CSARSPGTGSNEQFF
TRBV4-1 CASSTDRGRSEQYF
TRBV20-1 CSGSSLADSTDTQYF
TRBV20-1 CSVVDATNEKLFF
TRBV27 CASSLYRPIANSYNEQYF
TRBV20-1 CSAPLTALTGEQFF
TRBV20-1 CSARALAGNTGELFF
TRBV7-9 CASSLVLAAVQETQYF
TRBV5-1 CASSLGPIGDTGELFF
TRBV28 CASSFSSSGTGTDTQYF
TRBV7-6 CASRDRPTAAETQYF
TRBV7-8 CASSLGGRGIYEQYF
TRBV29-1 CSAGDTLYEQYF
TRBV7-2 CASSLAPPGPPSYNEQFF
TRBV3-1 CASSQAGTGNTEAFF
TRBV6-5 CASSYLLAGDPYNEQFF
TRBV7-9 CASRPGTATSYEQFF
TRBV6-5 CASSRGTGLWEQYF
TRBV28 CASIPGTVSYEQYF
TRBV20-1 CSARQGTSKGEQYF
TRBV5-6 CASSLRGGEQYF
TRBV14 CASSHRQRNTEAFF
TRBV18 CASSPMQGRTDTQYF
TRBV4-2 CASSQASLYEEQYF
TRBV6-2/TRBV6-3 CASRFANRGGYTF
TRBV9 CASSVRSSYNSPLHF
TRBV27 CASSFMPGLAGGPSHEQYF
TRBV30 CAWSVGGSGAHVLTF
TRBV29-1 CSVASRVGNQPQHF
TRBV6-5 CASSLAGPAQETQYF
TRBV10-3 CAISAGTGNSPLHF
TRBV6-7 CASPPENNYGYTF
TRBV29-1 CSVSAWDTSRQGYGYTF
TRBV14 CASNHGQGYGYTF
TRBV6-4 CASSEWPGQGRIGGNEQFF
TRBV5-1 CASSLEPGNEQFF
TRBV12-3/TRBV12-4 CASSRRTAPRGETQYF
TRBV4-1 CASSQETGVGSYTF
TRBV9 CASSQTSGRAPDTQYF
TRBV20-1 CSAPRLAGSGEQYF
TRBV24-1 CATSGNSGGLNTGELFF
TRBV18 CVSSRAGGQETQYF
TRBV29-1 CSVWTEKGYEQYF
TRBV3-1 CASSLRGEDSPLHF